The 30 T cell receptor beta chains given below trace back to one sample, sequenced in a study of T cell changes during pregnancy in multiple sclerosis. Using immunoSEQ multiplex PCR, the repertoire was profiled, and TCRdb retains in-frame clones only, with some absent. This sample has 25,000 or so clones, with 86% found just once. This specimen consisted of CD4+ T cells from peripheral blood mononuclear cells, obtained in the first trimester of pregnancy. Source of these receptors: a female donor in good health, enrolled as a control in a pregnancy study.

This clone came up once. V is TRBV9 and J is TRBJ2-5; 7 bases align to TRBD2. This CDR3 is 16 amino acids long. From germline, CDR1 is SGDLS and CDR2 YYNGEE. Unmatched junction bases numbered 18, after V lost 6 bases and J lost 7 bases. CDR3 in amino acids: CASKTGGPEPLGTQYF. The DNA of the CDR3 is TGTGCCAGCAAAACGGGAGGACCCGAGCCGCTTGGGACCCAGTACTTC.

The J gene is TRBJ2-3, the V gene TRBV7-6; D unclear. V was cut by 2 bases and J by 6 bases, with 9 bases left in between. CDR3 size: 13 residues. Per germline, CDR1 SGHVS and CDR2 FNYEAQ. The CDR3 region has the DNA TGTGCCAGCAGCTTAAATAGAGCGGATACGCAGTATTTT. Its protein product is CASSLNRADTQYF. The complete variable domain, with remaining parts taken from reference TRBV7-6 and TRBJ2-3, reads GAGVSQSPRYKVTKRGQDVALRCDPISGHVSLYWYRQALGQGPEFLTYFNYEAQQDKSGLPNDRFSAERPEGSISTLTIQRTEQRDSAMYRCASSLNRADTQYFGPGTRLTVL.

The CDR3 sequence is CAISEWLANSRQETQYF. The CDR3 DNA reads TGTGCCATCAGTGAGTGGCTAGCCAACTCTAGGCAAGAGACCCAGTACTTC. The chain has TRBV10-3 and TRBJ2-5; D is perhaps TRBD2 (5 bases). The length of the CDR3 is 17 residues. V lost 1 base to trimming and J lost 2 bases, with 17 bases between them. The V gene's germline CDR1 is ENHRY and CDR2 SYGVKD.

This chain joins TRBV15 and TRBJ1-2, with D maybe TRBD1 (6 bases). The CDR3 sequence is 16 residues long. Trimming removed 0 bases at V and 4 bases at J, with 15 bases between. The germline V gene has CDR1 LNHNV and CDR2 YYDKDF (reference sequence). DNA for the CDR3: TGTGCCACCAGCAGAGATTGGCAGGGGCAGGGCTATGGCTACACCTTC. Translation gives CATSRDWQGQGYGYTF.

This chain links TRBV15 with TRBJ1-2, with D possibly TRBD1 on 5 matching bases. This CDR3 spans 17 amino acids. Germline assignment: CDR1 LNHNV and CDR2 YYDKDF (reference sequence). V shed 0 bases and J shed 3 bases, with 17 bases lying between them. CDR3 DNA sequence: TGTGCCACCAGCAGAGATGGGGGGAATAGAGGGGACTATGGCTACACCTTC. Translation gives CATSRDGGNRGDYGYTF.

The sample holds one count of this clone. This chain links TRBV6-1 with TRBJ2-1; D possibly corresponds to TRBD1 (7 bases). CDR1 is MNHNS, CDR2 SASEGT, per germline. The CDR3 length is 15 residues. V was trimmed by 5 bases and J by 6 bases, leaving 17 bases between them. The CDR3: CASSFRQGGGNEQFF. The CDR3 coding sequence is TGTGCCAGCAGTTTTCGACAGGGAGGTGGCAATGAGCAGTTCTTC.

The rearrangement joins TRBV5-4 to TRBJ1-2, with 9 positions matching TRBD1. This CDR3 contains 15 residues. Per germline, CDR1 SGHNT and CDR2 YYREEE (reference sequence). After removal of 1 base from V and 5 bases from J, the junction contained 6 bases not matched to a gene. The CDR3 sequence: CASSLNRGLMYGYTF. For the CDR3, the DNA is TGTGCCAGCAGCTTGAACAGGGGGCTCATGTATGGCTACACCTTC.

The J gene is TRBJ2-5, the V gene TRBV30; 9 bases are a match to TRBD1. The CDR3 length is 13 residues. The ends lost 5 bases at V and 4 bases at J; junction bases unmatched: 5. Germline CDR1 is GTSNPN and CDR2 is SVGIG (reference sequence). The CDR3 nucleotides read TGTGCCTGGGACCCGACAGGGGGAGAGACCCAGTACTTC. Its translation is CAWDPTGGETQYF.

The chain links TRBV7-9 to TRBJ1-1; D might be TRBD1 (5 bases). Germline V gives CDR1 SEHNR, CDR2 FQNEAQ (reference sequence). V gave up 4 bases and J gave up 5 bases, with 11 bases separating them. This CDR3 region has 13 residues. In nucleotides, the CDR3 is TGTGCCAGCAGCTCCTCGGGGGGGACTGAAGCTTTCTTT. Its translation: CASSSSGGTEAFF.

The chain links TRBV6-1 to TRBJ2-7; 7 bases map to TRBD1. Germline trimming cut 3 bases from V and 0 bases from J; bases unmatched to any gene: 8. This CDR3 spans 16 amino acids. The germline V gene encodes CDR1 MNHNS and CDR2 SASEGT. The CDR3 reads CASSDPRGIRSYEQYF. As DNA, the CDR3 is TGTGCCAGCAGTGACCCCAGGGGGATCCGCTCCTACGAGCAGTACTTC.

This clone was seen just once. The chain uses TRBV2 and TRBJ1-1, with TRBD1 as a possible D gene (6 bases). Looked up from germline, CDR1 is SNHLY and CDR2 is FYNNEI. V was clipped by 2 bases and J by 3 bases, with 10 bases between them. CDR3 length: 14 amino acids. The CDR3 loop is CASSELGADTEAFF. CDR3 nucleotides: TGTGCCAGCAGTGAACTGGGGGCGGACACTGAAGCTTTCTTT.

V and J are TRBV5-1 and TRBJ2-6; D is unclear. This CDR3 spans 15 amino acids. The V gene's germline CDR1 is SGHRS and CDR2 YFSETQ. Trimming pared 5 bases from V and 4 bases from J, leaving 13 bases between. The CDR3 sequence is CASRDPEAGANVLTF. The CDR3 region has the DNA TGCGCCAGCAGAGACCCCGAAGCGGGGGCCAACGTCCTGACTTTC.

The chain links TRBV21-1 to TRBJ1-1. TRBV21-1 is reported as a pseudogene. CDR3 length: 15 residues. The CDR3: CARNRGGKENTEAFF. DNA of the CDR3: TGTGCCAGAAACAGAGGAGGCAAAGAGAACACTGAAGCTTTCTTT.

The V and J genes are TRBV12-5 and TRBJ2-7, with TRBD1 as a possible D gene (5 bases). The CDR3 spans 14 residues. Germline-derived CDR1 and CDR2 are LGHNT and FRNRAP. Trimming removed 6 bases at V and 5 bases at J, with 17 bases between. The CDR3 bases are TGTGCTAGTGGGCGGACAACTTTGTCCCACGAGCAGTACTTC. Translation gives CASGRTTLSHEQYF.

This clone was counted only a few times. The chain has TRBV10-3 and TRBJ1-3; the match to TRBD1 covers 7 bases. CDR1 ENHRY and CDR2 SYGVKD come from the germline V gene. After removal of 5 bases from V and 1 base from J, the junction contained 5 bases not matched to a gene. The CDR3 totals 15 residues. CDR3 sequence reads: CAISPMDRSGNTIYF. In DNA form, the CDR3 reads TGTGCCATCAGTCCAATGGACAGGTCTGGAAACACCATATATTTT.

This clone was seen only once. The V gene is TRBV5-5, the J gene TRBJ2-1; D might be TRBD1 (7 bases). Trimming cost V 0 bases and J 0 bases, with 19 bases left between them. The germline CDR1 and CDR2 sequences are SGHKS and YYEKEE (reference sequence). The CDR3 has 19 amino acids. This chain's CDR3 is CASSLEAGTAQSSYNEQFF. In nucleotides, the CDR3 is TGTGCCAGCAGCTTGGAGGCGGGGACAGCTCAGAGCTCCTACAATGAGCAGTTCTTC.

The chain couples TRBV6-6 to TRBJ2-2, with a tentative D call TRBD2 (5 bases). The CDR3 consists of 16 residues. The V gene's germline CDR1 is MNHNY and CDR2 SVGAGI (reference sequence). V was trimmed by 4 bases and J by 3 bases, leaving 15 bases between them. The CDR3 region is CASSSLATPYTGELFF. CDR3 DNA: TGTGCCAGCAGTTCTCTAGCTACACCTTACACCGGGGAGCTGTTTTTT.

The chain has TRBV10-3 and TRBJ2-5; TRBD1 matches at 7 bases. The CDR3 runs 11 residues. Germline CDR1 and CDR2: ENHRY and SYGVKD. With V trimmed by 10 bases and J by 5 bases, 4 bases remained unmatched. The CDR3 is CATLTGETQYF. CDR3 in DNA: TGTGCCACCCTGACAGGGGAGACCCAGTACTTC.

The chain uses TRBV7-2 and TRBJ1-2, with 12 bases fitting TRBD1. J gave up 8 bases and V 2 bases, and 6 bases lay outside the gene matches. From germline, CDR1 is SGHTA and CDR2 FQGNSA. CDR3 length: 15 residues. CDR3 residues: CASSLSGQGARGYTF. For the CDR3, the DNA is TGTGCCAGCAGCTTATCGGGACAGGGGGCCCGAGGCTACACCTTC. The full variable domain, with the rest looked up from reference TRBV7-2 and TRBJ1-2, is GAGVSQSPSNKVTEKGKDVELRCDPISGHTALYWYRQSLGQGLEFLIYFQGNSAPDKSGLPSDRFSAERTGGSVSTLTIQRTQQEDSAVYLCASSLSGQGARGYTFGSGTRLTVV.

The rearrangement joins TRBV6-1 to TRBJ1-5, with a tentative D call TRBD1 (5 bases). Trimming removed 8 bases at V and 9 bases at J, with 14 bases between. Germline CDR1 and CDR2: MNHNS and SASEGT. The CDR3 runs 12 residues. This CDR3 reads CASGQGILPQHF. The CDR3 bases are TGTGCCAGCGGGCAGGGTATACTGCCCCAGCATTTT.

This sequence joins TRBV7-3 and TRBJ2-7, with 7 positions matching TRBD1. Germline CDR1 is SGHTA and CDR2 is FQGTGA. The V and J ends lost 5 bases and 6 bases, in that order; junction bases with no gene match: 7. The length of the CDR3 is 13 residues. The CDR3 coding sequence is TGTGCCAGCAGCATACAGGGGTCGAGCGAGCAGTACTTC. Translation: CASSIQGSSEQYF. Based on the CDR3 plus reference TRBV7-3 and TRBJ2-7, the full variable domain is GAGVSQTPSNKVTEKGKYVELRCDPISGHTALYWYRQSLGQGPEFLIYFQGTGAADDSGLPNDRFFAVRPEGSVSTLKIQRTERGDSAVYLCASSIQGSSEQYFGPGTRLTVT.

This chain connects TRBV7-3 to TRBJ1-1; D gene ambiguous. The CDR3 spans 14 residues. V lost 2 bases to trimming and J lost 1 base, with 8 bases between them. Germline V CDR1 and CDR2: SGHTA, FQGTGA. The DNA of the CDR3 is TGTGCCAGCAGCTTAGCGAAAAAGAACACTGAAGCTTTCTTT. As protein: CASSLAKKNTEAFF.

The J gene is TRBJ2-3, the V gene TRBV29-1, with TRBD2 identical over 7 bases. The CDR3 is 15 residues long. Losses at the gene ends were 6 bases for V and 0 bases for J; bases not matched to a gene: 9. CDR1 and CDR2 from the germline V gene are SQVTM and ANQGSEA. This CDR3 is CSVTSRTASTDTQYF. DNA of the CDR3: TGCAGCGTGACTAGCCGGACGGCTAGCACAGATACGCAGTATTTT.

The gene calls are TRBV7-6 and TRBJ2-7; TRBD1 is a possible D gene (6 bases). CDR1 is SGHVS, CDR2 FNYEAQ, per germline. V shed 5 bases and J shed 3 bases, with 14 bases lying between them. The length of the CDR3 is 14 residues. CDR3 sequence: CASSPLGDNYEQYF. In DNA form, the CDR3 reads TGTGCCAGCAGCCCCCTTGGGGACAACTACGAGCAGTACTTC.

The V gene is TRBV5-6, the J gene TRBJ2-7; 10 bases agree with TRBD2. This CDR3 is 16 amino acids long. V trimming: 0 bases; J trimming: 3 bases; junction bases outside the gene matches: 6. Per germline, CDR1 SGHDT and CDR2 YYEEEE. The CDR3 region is CASSLVGTSELYEQYF. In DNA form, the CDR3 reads TGTGCCAGCAGCTTGGTCGGGACTAGCGAGCTCTACGAGCAGTACTTC.

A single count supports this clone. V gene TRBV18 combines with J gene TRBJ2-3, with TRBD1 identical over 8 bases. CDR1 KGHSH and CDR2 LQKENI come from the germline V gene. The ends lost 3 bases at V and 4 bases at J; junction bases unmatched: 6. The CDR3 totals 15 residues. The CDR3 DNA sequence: TGTGCCAGCTCACCGGACAGGGCCAGGGCAGATACGCAGTATTTT. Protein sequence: CASSPDRARADTQYF.

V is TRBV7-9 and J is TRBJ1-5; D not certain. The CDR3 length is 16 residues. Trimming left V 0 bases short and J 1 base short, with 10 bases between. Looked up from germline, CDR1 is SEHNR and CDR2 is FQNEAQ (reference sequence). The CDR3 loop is CASSLASGNSNQPQHF. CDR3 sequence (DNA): TGTGCCAGCAGCTTAGCCTCGGGTAACAGCAATCAGCCCCAGCATTTT. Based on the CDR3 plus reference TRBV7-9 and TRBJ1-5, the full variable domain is DTGVSQNPRHKITKRGQNVTFRCDPISEHNRLYWYRQTLGQGPEFLTYFQNEAQLEKSRLLSDRFSAERPKGSFSTLEIQRTEQGDSAMYLCASSLASGNSNQPQHFGDGTRLSIL.

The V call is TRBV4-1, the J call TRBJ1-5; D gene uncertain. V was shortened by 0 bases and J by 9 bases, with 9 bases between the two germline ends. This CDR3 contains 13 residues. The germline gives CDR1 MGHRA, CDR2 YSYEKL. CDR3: CASSQDRRTPQHF. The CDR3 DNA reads TGCGCCAGCAGCCAAGATCGGAGGACGCCCCAGCATTTT.

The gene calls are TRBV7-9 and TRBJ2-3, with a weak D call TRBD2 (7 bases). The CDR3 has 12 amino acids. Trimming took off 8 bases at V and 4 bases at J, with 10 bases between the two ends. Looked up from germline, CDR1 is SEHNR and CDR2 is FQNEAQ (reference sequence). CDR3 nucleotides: TGTGCCAGCGGGGGGGGGCCAGATACGCAGTATTTT. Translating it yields CASGGGPDTQYF.

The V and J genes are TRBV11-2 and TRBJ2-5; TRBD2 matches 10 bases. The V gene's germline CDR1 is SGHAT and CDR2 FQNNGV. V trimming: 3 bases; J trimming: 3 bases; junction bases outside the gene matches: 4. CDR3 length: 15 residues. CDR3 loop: CASSLSGGDEETQYF. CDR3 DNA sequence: TGTGCCAGCAGCTTGAGCGGGGGGGACGAAGAGACCCAGTACTTC.